The clone carrying this T cell receptor (beta chain) is a singleton in its sample. The germline gives CDR1 SGHTS, CDR2 YDEGEE. This CDR3 is built from 14 residues. Trimming took off 0 bases at V and 4 bases at J, with 10 bases between the two ends. Under the authors' procedure: Amplification with reference gene primers provided the estimates of nucleated cell counts. Data came from immunoSEQ multiplex PCR; TCRdb stores just in-frame clones and leaves some out. V and J calls and clone size come straight from that table; D and trimming were deduced from the DNA. The repertoire consists of 35,000 to 50,000 clones, with about 83% occurring once and the leading ten covering 6% to 6.5%. This sample was included in a study of blood T cell repertoires in COVID-19. About the study: Samples came from the United States, Italy and Spain, spanning acute and convalescent COVID-19. Sources were T cells, B-cell-depleted T cells, or PBMCs; the material itself was cDNA or gDNA.

The chain uses TRBV5-8 and TRBJ1-1; a weak D match, TRBD1 (5 bases). The clonotype comes from a woman older than 75 with acute or convalescent COVID-19. The sequencing sample was made of peripheral blood. CDR3 region: CASSLVSGVTEAFF. DNA for the CDR3: TGTGCCAGCAGCTTGGTGTCGGGGGTCACTGAAGCTTTCTTT.